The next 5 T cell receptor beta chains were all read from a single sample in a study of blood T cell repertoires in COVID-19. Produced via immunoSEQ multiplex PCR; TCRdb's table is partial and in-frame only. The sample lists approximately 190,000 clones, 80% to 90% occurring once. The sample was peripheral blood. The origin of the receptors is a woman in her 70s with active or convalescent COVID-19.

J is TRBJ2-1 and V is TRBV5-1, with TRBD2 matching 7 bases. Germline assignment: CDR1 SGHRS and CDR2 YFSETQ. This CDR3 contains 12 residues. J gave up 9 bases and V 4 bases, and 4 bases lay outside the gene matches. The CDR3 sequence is CASSRLAGEQFF. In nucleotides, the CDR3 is TGCGCCAGCAGCCGACTAGCCGGTGAGCAGTTCTTC.

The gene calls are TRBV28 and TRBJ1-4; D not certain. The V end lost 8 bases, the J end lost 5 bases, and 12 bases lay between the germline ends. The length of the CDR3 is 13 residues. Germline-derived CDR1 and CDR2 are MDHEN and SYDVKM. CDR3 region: CASCLTRNEKLFF. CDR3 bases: TGTGCCAGCTGTCTGACACGGAATGAAAAACTGTTTTTT.

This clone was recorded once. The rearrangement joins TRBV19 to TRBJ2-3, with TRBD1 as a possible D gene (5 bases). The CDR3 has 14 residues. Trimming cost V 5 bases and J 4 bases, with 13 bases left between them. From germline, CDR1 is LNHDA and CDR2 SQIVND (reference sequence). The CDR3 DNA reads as TGTGCCAGTAGTCGACAGCCACTATCAGATACGCAGTATTTT. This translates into CASSRQPLSDTQYF.

Here the CDR3 reads CASSLRGRETQYF. The CDR3 nucleotides read TGTGCCAGCAGTTTAAGAGGGCGGGAGACCCAGTACTTC. The chain carries TRBV12-3 or TRBV12-4 and TRBJ2-5; tentative D call: TRBD2 (5 bases). The CDR3 has 13 residues. V was trimmed by 2 bases and J by 5 bases, leaving 9 bases between them.

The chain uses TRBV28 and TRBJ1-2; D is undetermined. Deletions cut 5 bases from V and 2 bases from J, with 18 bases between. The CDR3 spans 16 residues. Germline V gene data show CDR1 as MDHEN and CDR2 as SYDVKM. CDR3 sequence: CASSHRGGYSNYGYTF. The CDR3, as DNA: TGTGCCAGCAGTCATCGCGGAGGTTACTCCAACTATGGCTACACCTTC.